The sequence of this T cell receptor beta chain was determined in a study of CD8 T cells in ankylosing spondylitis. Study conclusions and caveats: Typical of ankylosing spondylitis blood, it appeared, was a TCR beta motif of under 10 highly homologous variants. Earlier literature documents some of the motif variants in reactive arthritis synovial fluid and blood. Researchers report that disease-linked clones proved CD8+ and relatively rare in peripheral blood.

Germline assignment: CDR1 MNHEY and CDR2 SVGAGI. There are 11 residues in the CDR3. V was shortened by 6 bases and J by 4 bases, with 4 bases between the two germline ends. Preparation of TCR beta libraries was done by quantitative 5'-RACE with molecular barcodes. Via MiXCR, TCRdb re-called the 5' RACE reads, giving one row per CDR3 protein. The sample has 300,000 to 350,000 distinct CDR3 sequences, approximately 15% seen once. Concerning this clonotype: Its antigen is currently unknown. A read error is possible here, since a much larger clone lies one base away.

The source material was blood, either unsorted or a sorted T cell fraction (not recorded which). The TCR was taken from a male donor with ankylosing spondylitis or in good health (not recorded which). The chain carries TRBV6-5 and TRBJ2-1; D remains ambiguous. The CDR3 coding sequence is TGTGCCAGCAGCAAATACAATGAGCAGTTCTTC. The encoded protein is CASSKYNEQFF.